The 21 T cell receptor beta chains reported below all come from one sample, sequenced in a study of CD8 T cells in ankylosing spondylitis. TCRdb recomputed calls from the 5' RACE reads with MiXCR, one row per CDR3 protein. Of some 130,000 distinct CDR3 sequences detected, just under 7.5% appear once; the ten largest clones hold roughly an eighth. Sample: blood, either unsorted or a sorted T cell fraction (not recorded which). These receptors were taken from a female donor with ankylosing spondylitis or in good health (not recorded which).

The genes are TRBV28 and TRBJ1-2, with D hard to call. CDR1 is MDHEN and CDR2 is SYDVKM in the germline V gene. This CDR3 region has 12 residues. Trimming shortened V by 6 bases and J by 6 bases, and 11 bases separated the two germline ends. In DNA, the CDR3 is TGTGCCAGCAGGCAACATGGGGATGGCTACACCTTC. Translating gives CASRQHGDGYTF.

This clonotype was seen many times. The rearrangement uses TRBV12-5 and TRBJ1-4; tentative D call: TRBD1 (5 bases). Germline V lookup: CDR1 LGHNT, CDR2 FRNRAP. The CDR3 has 16 amino acids. The germline V and J ends were trimmed by 2 bases and 7 bases, with 17 bases remaining between them. The CDR3 is CASGLSVSGTPEKLFF. For the CDR3, the DNA is TGTGCTAGTGGTTTGTCAGTCTCCGGGACCCCTGAAAAACTGTTTTTT.

There are many counts of this clonotype. This chain uses TRBV4-1 with TRBJ1-5; TRBD1 aligns across 7 bases. V gave up 4 bases and J gave up 6 bases; unmatched junction bases: 15. CDR3 size: 17 residues. Germline V gene sequence: CDR1 MGHRA, CDR2 YSYEKL. The DNA for the CDR3 is TGCGCCAGCAGCCCCCCGCTTATGGGACAGCTAGGTCAGCCCCAGCATTTT. Protein: CASSPPLMGQLGQPQHF.

This clonotype came up many times. The rearrangement joins TRBV25-1 to TRBJ2-3; maybe TRBD2 (6 bases). CDR1 and CDR2 (germline): MGHDK, SYGVNS. This CDR3 contains 14 residues. V lost 8 bases to trimming and J lost 3 bases, with 15 bases between them. The chain's CDR3 is CASQGGVSTDTQYF. The CDR3 DNA is TGTGCCAGCCAGGGCGGGGTCTCGACAGATACGCAGTATTTT.

Comments on this clonotype: A read error may be the cause here, since a much bigger clone is one base away. The V and J genes are TRBV5-8 and TRBJ2-7; D is unresolved. CDR1 SGHTS and CDR2 YDEGEE come from the germline V gene. The length of the CDR3 is 14 residues. The chain's CDR3 is CASSLGVRTYEQHF. The CDR3 region has the DNA TGTGCCAGCAGCTTGGGCGTCAGAACCTACGAGCAGCACTTC.

This clonotype was seen ten or more times. The chain recombines TRBV6-5 with TRBJ1-1; weak D call: TRBD1 (6 bases). The CDR3 is 13 residues long. Trimming removed 0 bases from V and 8 bases from J, with 10 bases in between. Per germline, CDR1 MNHEY and CDR2 SVGAGI. This CDR3 is CASSYSLTGEAFF. In DNA, the CDR3 is TGTGCCAGCAGTTACTCTCTGACAGGCGAAGCTTTCTTT.

In this sample, this clonotype turned up many times. The chain uses TRBV7-9 and TRBJ1-6; D might be TRBD1 (5 bases). Germline CDR1 and CDR2: SEHNR and FQNEAQ (reference sequence). CDR3 length: 12 amino acids. The germline V and J ends were trimmed by 5 bases and 7 bases, with 6 bases remaining between them. The CDR3 here is CASSAGNSPLHF. In DNA, the CDR3 is TGTGCCAGCAGCGCAGGGAATTCACCCCTCCACTTT. Drawing the rest from reference TRBV7-9 and TRBJ1-6, the complete variable domain is DTGVSQNPRHKITKRGQNVTFRCDPISEHNRLYWYRQTLGQGPEFLTYFQNEAQLEKSRLLSDRFSAERPKGSFSTLEIQRTEQGDSAMYLCASSAGNSPLHFGNGTRLTVT.

This clonotype was seen ten or more times. The genes are TRBV20-1 and TRBJ1-1, with D unclear. Looked up from germline, CDR1 is DFQATT and CDR2 is SNEGSKA (reference sequence). Trimming took 0 bases from V and 1 from J, leaving 9 bases between them. CDR3 size: 14 residues. The DNA for the CDR3 is TGCAGTGCTAGAGACGCCCAAAGGAACACTGAAGCTTTCTTT. It translates to CSARDAQRNTEAFF.

A few counts support this clonotype. The chain joins TRBV30 to TRBJ1-2; TRBD1 agrees at 7 bases. This CDR3 is built from 13 residues. Trimming took 2 bases from V and 8 from J; bases not matched to a gene: 8. CDR1 and CDR2 from the germline V gene are GTSNPN and SVGIG (reference sequence). The CDR3 region is CAWSMTGYMGYTF. The CDR3 DNA is TGTGCCTGGAGTATGACAGGGTACATGGGCTACACCTTC.

This clonotype came up many times. The J gene is TRBJ1-2, the V gene TRBV20-1; D is possibly TRBD1 (6 bases). The CDR3 loop spans 14 amino acids. Deletions cut 0 bases from V and 7 bases from J, with 15 bases between. Germline CDR1 is DFQATT and CDR2 is SNEGSKA (reference sequence). The CDR3 protein is CSARDQGQGGGYTF. In DNA form, the CDR3 reads TGCAGTGCTAGAGACCAGGGCCAAGGGGGTGGCTACACCTTC.

This clonotype was counted at least ten times. V and J are TRBV7-2 and TRBJ1-5, with D unresolved. This CDR3 is 13 amino acids long. V dropped 6 bases and J dropped 1 base, with 7 bases sitting between them. The germline V gene has CDR1 SGHTA and CDR2 FQGNSA. CDR3 nucleotides: TGTGCCAGCAGTTTTGGGAGCAATCAGCCCCAGCATTTT. It is translated as CASSFGSNQPQHF.

This clonotype was observed at least ten times. The chain employs TRBV30 and TRBJ1-1; D is ambiguous. The CDR3 extends over 15 amino acids. Germline V gene data show CDR1 as GTSNPN and CDR2 as SVGIG (reference sequence). V dropped 0 bases and J dropped 1 base, with 12 bases sitting between them. CDR3: CAWSVGPGANTEAFF. In DNA form, the CDR3 reads TGTGCCTGGAGTGTAGGGCCAGGAGCGAACACTGAAGCTTTCTTT.

In this sample, this clonotype turned up many times. CDR3 in DNA: TGTGCCAGCAGCGTGGACAGATACAATGAGCAGTTCTTC. Its protein is CASSVDRYNEQFF. This rearrangement joins TRBV11-1 to TRBJ2-1, with D possibly matching TRBD1 (6 bases). The CDR3 runs to 13 residues. The V and J ends lost 5 bases and 4 bases respectively, with 9 bases between them. CDR1 is SGHAT and CDR2 is FQDESV in the germline V gene (reference sequence).

This clonotype was detected many times. The rearrangement uses TRBV5-5 and TRBJ1-2; tentative D call: TRBD1 (6 bases). V was shortened by 5 bases and J by 4 bases, with 15 bases between the two germline ends. This CDR3 is 14 amino acids long. Germline-derived CDR1 and CDR2 are SGHKS and YYEKEE (reference sequence). The CDR3 DNA follows: TGTGCCAGCAGTCCCGGACAGAGTAGCTATGGCTACACCTTC. Amino acid sequence: CASSPGQSSYGYTF.

Remarks on this clonotype: This may come from a read error, since a much larger clone is one base off. The chain has TRBV15 and TRBJ2-5; possible D gene TRBD1, 5 bases. V shed 0 bases and J shed 8 bases, with 16 bases lying between them. There are 15 residues in the CDR3. Germline-derived CDR1 and CDR2 are LNHNV and YYDKDF (reference sequence). CDR3 sequence reads: CATSRESTGRDTQYF. The CDR3 nucleotides read TGTGCCACCAGCAGAGAGAGCACAGGACGAGACACCCAGTACTTC.

A few counts support this clonotype. The chain is built from TRBV9 and TRBJ1-3, with D unclear. Between the trimmed V and J ends, which lost 2 bases and 0 bases, there was a span of 12 bases. This CDR3 has 16 residues. Per the germline V gene, CDR1 is SGDLS and CDR2 is YYNGEE. The CDR3 DNA is TGTGCCAGCAGCGTCTCGACCGAAAGCTCTGGAAACACCATATATTTT. Translated: CASSVSTESSGNTIYF.

This clonotype was seen ten or more times. The chain links TRBV28 to TRBJ1-1, with D hard to call. Germline CDR1 reads MDHEN; CDR2 reads SYDVKM. Trimming took off 6 bases at V and 5 bases at J, with 31 bases between the two ends. CDR3 length: 19 residues. CDR3 nucleotide sequence: TGTGCCAGCAGAAACGCTAATCGGGGATGGACGGGCGGCCTGACTGAAGCTTTCTTT. It specifies CASRNANRGWTGGLTEAFF.

This clonotype was seen ten or more times. This chain joins TRBV11-2 and TRBJ2-7, with TRBD1 identical over 7 bases. CDR1 and CDR2 from the germline V gene are SGHAT and FQNNGV. The CDR3 covers 14 residues. V lost 1 base, J lost 2 bases, and 2 bases stayed unmatched. In DNA, the CDR3 is TGTGCCAGCAGCTTAGTAGGGACAGCCTACGAGCAGTACTTC. Translating gives CASSLVGTAYEQYF.

This clonotype has at least ten counts. The rearrangement uses TRBV7-2 and TRBJ1-1; D is unclear. The CDR3 is made up of 14 amino acids. Trimming pared 5 bases from V and 4 bases from J, leaving 14 bases between. Looked up from germline, CDR1 is SGHTA and CDR2 is FQGNSA. This CDR3 is CASSPAGRFTEAFF. In DNA form, the CDR3 reads TGTGCCAGCAGCCCCGCCGGAAGGTTCACTGAAGCTTTCTTT.

At least ten counts were recorded for this clonotype. This chain links TRBV24-1 with TRBJ2-2; tentatively, D is TRBD2 (7 bases). Germline CDR1 reads KGHDR; CDR2 reads SFDVKD. CDR3 length equals 17 residues. V was clipped by 2 bases and J by 8 bases, with 20 bases between them. This CDR3 is CATSDSSAGTHRGELFF. The CDR3 DNA sequence: TGTGCCACCAGTGATTCGTCAGCGGGGACACACCGGGGGGAGCTGTTTTTT.

In its sample, this clonotype was seen many times. V and J are TRBV5-1 and TRBJ2-3; 8 nucleotides align to TRBD1. V dropped 0 bases and J dropped 1; count of bases not matched to a gene: 1. Germline V CDR1 and CDR2: SGHRS, YFSETQ. The CDR3 spans 15 residues. CDR3 bases: TGCGCCAGCAGCTTGGAGGGACAGGGCACAGATACGCAGTATTTT. Translating it yields CASSLEGQGTDTQYF.